These 15 T cell receptor beta chains originate from one sample sequenced in a study of blood T cell repertoires in COVID-19. Clones were read by immunoSEQ multiplex PCR, and TCRdb kept only the in-frame ones, dropping some. Of 300,000 to 400,000 clones listed, around nine tenths were seen once; the top ten hold roughly 4%. Sequenced material: peripheral blood. The receptors shown here come from a woman aged 45-65 years with active or convalescent COVID-19.

The CDR3 sequence: CASAPGLSTDTQYF. In DNA form, the CDR3 reads TGTGCTTCCGCCCCAGGACTTTCCACAGATACGCAGTATTTT. J is TRBJ2-3 and V is TRBV3-1 (or the pseudogene TRBV3-2); TRBD2 might be the D (5 bases). The germline V gene has CDR1 LGHDT and CDR2 YNNKEL (reference sequence). This CDR3 is 14 amino acids long.

The chain carries TRBV9 and TRBJ2-2, with D perhaps TRBD1 (6 bases). Trimming removed 3 bases at V and 4 bases at J, with 13 bases between. The CDR3 contains 15 residues. Germline CDR1 reads SGDLS; CDR2 reads YYNGEE. DNA for the CDR3: TGTGCCAGCAGCGAAGGTGGCAGGGGCACCGGGGAGCTGTTTTTT. It codes for CASSEGGRGTGELFF.

This chain connects TRBV13 to TRBJ1-6, with a possible D match to TRBD1 (6 bases). Germline V lookup: CDR1 PRHDT, CDR2 FYEKMQ (reference sequence). Trimming took off 5 bases at V and 9 bases at J, with 17 bases between the two ends. The CDR3 runs 15 residues. The CDR3 sequence: CASSRAQGQGSPLHF. CDR3 bases: TGTGCCAGCAGCCGGGCCCAGGGGCAAGGTTCACCCCTCCACTTT.

The chain couples TRBV11-1 to TRBJ1-6; 7 bases line up with TRBD1. There are 16 residues in the CDR3. Per germline, CDR1 SGHAT and CDR2 FQDESV (reference sequence). Unmatched junction bases numbered 10, after V lost 4 bases and J lost 7 bases. CDR3 in amino acids: CASSSRLGTVNSPLHF. CDR3 DNA sequence: TGTGCCAGCAGCTCGAGGTTAGGGACAGTGAATTCACCCCTCCACTTT.

The V call is TRBV7-9, the J call TRBJ2-7; 8 bases are a match to TRBD1. The CDR3 totals 15 residues. CDR1 and CDR2 from the germline V gene are SEHNR and FQNEAQ (reference sequence). The V and J ends lost 6 bases and 3 bases, in that order; junction bases with no gene match: 10. CDR3 sequence reads: CASSETGAVHYEQYF. The CDR3 bases are TGTGCCAGCAGTGAGACAGGGGCCGTCCACTACGAGCAGTACTTC.

The chain has TRBV28 and TRBJ2-6, with unresolved D. V was pared by 6 bases and J by 0 bases, with 6 bases between. The germline gives CDR1 MDHEN, CDR2 SYDVKM. The CDR3 is 14 residues long. CDR3 DNA: TGTGCCAGCAGCCTAGGCTCTGGGGCCAACGTCCTGACTTTC. Translating gives CASSLGSGANVLTF.

The chain combines TRBV24-1 with TRBJ2-3, with D maybe TRBD2 (6 bases). Looked up from germline, CDR1 is KGHDR and CDR2 is SFDVKD. V was cut by 0 bases and J by 3 bases, with 6 bases left in between. The CDR3 has 14 amino acids. As DNA, the CDR3 is TGTGCCACCAGTGATTTGCGGGGGACAGATACGCAGTATTTT. It specifies CATSDLRGTDTQYF.

The chain recombines TRBV27 with TRBJ1-2, with TRBD1 identical over 8 bases. CDR3 size: 13 residues. Germline V lookup: CDR1 MNHEY, CDR2 SMNVEV (reference sequence). V lost 8 bases and J lost 13; bases outside the gene matches: 15. CDR3 in DNA: TGTGCCAGCCATTCCGGGACAGGAAGTACGGGCACCTTC. As protein: CASHSGTGSTGTF.

The chain has TRBV5-6 and TRBJ2-7; D unresolved. CDR3 length: 12 amino acids. CDR1 SGHDT and CDR2 YYEEEE come from the germline V gene. Trimming stripped 0 bases from V and 6 bases from J, with 7 bases between. In nucleotides, the CDR3 is TGTGCCAGCAGCTTGGTAGCATCCGAGCAGTACTTC. The encoded protein is CASSLVASEQYF.

This clone was seen once. The rearrangement links TRBV9 to TRBJ2-3; D unclear. The ends were cut back, 1 base at V and 2 bases at J, with 5 bases in the middle. Germline V gene sequence: CDR1 SGDLS, CDR2 YYNGEE. The CDR3 spans 13 residues. CDR3 loop: CASSVRFTDTQYF. CDR3 nucleotides: TGTGCCAGCAGCGTACGGTTCACAGATACGCAGTATTTT.

The J gene is TRBJ1-3, the V gene TRBV19; TRBD1 matches at 8 bases. The CDR3 extends over 17 amino acids. Losses at the gene ends were 5 bases for V and 4 bases for J; bases not matched to a gene: 13. Germline CDR1 reads LNHDA; CDR2 reads SQIVND (reference sequence). CDR3 sequence: CASSPRAIDRGGNTIYF. The CDR3 DNA reads TGTGCCAGTAGTCCCCGGGCCATCGACAGGGGCGGAAACACCATATATTTT.

This chain joins TRBV6-5 and TRBJ1-2, with 7 nucleotides matching TRBD1. The trim removed 0 bases at V and 2 bases at J, leaving 6 bases unmatched. Per germline, CDR1 MNHEY and CDR2 SVGAGI. This CDR3 region has 16 residues. CDR3 sequence: CASSYSRRGQNYGYTF. CDR3 DNA: TGTGCCAGCAGTTACTCCCGCCGGGGACAGAACTATGGCTACACCTTC.

The V call is TRBV7-9, the J call TRBJ1-2, with D uncertain. The V end was cut by 1 base, the J end by 4 bases, with 10 bases between. The CDR3 contains 14 residues. The germline CDR1 and CDR2 sequences are SEHNR and FQNEAQ (reference sequence). The CDR3 nucleotides read TGTGCCAGCAGCTTAGGTGGCAGATTCTATGGCTACACCTTC. Translation: CASSLGGRFYGYTF.

The chain recombines TRBV13 with TRBJ1-1; D is ambiguous. V lost 0 bases and J lost 2, with 4 bases in between. This CDR3 spans 13 amino acids. Germline V lookup: CDR1 PRHDT, CDR2 FYEKMQ (reference sequence). CDR3: CASSLGANTEAFF. In nucleotides, the CDR3 is TGTGCCAGCAGCTTAGGGGCAAACACTGAAGCTTTCTTT.

The chain combines TRBV15 with TRBJ1-2; tentatively, D is TRBD1 (6 bases). The germline V and J ends were trimmed by 3 bases and 2 bases, with 16 bases remaining between them. This CDR3 has 16 amino acids. CDR1 and CDR2 from the germline V gene are LNHNV and YYDKDF (reference sequence). As DNA, the CDR3 is TGTGCCACCAGCAGGGGGGGGGCTCTGGGAAACTATGGCTACACCTTC. This sequence encodes CATSRGGALGNYGYTF. The full variable domain, with the rest looked up from reference TRBV15 and TRBJ1-2, is DAMVIQNPRYQVTQFGKPVTLSCSQTLNHNVMYWYQQKSSQAPKLLFHYYDKDFNNEADTPDNFQSRRPNTSFCFLDIRSPGLGDTAMYLCATSRGGALGNYGYTFGSGTRLTVV.